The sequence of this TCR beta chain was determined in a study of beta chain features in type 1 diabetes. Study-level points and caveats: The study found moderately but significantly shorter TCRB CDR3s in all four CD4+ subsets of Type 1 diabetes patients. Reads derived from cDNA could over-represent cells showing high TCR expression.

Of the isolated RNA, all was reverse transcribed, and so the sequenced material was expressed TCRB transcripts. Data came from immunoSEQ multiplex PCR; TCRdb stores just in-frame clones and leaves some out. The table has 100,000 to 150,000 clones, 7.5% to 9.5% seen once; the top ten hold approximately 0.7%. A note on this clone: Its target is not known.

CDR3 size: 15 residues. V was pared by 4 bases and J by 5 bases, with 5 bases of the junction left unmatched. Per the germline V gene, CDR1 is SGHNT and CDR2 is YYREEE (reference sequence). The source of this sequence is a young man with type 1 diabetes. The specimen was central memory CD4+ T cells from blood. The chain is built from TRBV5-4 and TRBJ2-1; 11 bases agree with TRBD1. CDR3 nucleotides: TGTGCCAGCAGCCCCTGGACAGGGGGCAACAATGAGCAGTTCTTC. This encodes CASSPWTGGNNEQFF.